These T cell receptor beta chains were read from a single sample in a study of blood T cell repertoires in COVID-19. Sequencing used immunoSEQ multiplex PCR; TCRdb keeps in-frame clones, though not all of them. The repertoire holds roughly 250,000 clones, with approximately 82% as singletons. Input material: peripheral blood. All receptors derive from a woman of 80 years or more with active or convalescent COVID-19. The CDR3 runs from the conserved cysteine through the conserved F or W. The D gene is left open where the match is weak. For some rows the clone size is stated as once, few or many, or as a class when expanded; others skip it.

J gene: TRBJ2-2; D gene: .; clone size: .; V gene: TRBV5-4; CDR3 DNA: TGTGCCAGCAGCTTCCTACAGTCTACCGGGGAGCTGTTTTTT; CDR3 protein: CASSFLQSTGELFF
J gene: TRBJ1-6; D gene: .; clone size: .; V gene: TRBV6-6; CDR3 DNA: TGTGCCAGCAGTTATTACTCTATAGCCTATAATTCACCCCTCCACTTT; CDR3 protein: CASSYYSIAYNSPLHF
J gene: TRBJ1-6; D gene: .; clone size: .; V gene: TRBV4-1; CDR3 DNA: TGCGCCAGCAGCCAAGCGGGTCGGCTAAATTCACCCCTCCACTTT; CDR3 protein: CASSQAGRLNSPLHF
J gene: TRBJ2-1; D gene: .; clone size: .; V gene: TRBV7-2; CDR3 DNA: TGTGCCAGCAACAAAATTACAGAAAATGAGCAGTTCTTC; CDR3 protein: CASNKITENEQFF
J gene: TRBJ2-5; D gene: .; clone size: .; V gene: TRBV5-1; CDR3 DNA: TGCGCCAGCAGCTTGGCCCCTCAAGAGACCCAGTACTTC; CDR3 protein: CASSLAPQETQYF
J gene: TRBJ1-2; D gene: TRBD1; clone size: once; V gene: TRBV6-5; CDR3 DNA: TGTGCCAACTTTGGGACAGGGGTGTTGAACTATGGCTACACCTTC; CDR3 protein: CANFGTGVLNYGYTF
J gene: TRBJ1-5; D gene: .; clone size: .; V gene: TRBV19; CDR3 DNA: TGTGCCAGTGCGGGGTCTGGAGGCAATCAGCCCCAGCATTTT; CDR3 protein: CASAGSGGNQPQHF
J gene: TRBJ2-2; D gene: TRBD1; clone size: .; V gene: TRBV5-6; CDR3 DNA: TGTGCCACCTCCGGGACAGGGGGCACCGGGGAGCTGTTTTTT; CDR3 protein: CATSGTGGTGELFF
J gene: TRBJ1-3; D gene: .; clone size: .; V gene: TRBV28; CDR3 DNA: TGTGCCAGCAGTTTAGAAGGGGGCTCTGGAAACACCATATATTTT; CDR3 protein: CASSLEGGSGNTIYF
J gene: TRBJ2-1; D gene: .; clone size: .; V gene: TRBV6-5; CDR3 DNA: TGTGCCGGGGACCGGATAGACAGGACGCAGTTCTTC; CDR3 protein: CAGDRIDRTQFF
J gene: TRBJ1-2; D gene: TRBD1; clone size: .; V gene: TRBV6-6; CDR3 DNA: TGTGCCAGCAGGATACTACTGGGACAGGAGGGTGGCTACACCTTC; CDR3 protein: CASRILLGQEGGYTF
J gene: TRBJ1-2; D gene: .; clone size: once; V gene: TRBV4-2; CDR3 DNA: TGTGCCAGCAGCCAAGAGGGGGAGGCCTACACCTTC; CDR3 protein: CASSQEGEAYTF
J gene: TRBJ2-5; D gene: TRBD2; clone size: once; V gene: TRBV10-3; CDR3 DNA: TGTGCCATCTCGGCGGGAGGGAGGAGAGAGACCCAGTACTTC; CDR3 protein: CAISAGGRRETQYF
J gene: TRBJ1-2; D gene: .; clone size: .; V gene: TRBV19; CDR3 DNA: TGTGCCAGTACTCCCCTGGGGGGACTTAACTATGGCTACACCTTC; CDR3 protein: CASTPLGGLNYGYTF
J gene: TRBJ1-5; D gene: .; clone size: .; V gene: TRBV18; CDR3 DNA: TGTGCCAGCTCACCAGGGAGCGGTGGCAATCAGCCCCAGCATTTT; CDR3 protein: CASSPGSGGNQPQHF